These T cell receptor beta chains were read from a single sample in a study of T cells in Graves' hyperthyroidism and ophthalmopathy. In TCRdb, the multiplex PCR reads were re-called with MiXCR into one record per CDR3 protein. The sample has fewer than 800,000 distinct CDR3 sequences; about a sixth are singletons. Sequenced material: blood. The origin of the receptors is a man younger than 35 with Graves' hyperthyroidism. The CDR3 runs from the conserved cysteine through the conserved F or W. Fields, in order: clone size, V gene, J gene, D gene, CDR3 DNA, CDR3 protein. The D gene is left open where the match is weak. Clone size is stated in some rows and not others, as once, few, many or a class when expanded.

clone size: NA
V gene: TRBV2
J gene: TRBJ2-5
D gene: NA
CDR3 DNA: TGTGCCAGCAGAAGGGACGGACAAGAGACCCAGTACTTC
CDR3 protein: CASRRDGQETQYF

clone size: NA
V gene: TRBV28
J gene: TRBJ2-7
D gene: NA
CDR3 DNA: TGTGCCAGCAGCACCGGGACCTCTAACTCCTACGAGCAGTACTTC
CDR3 protein: CASSTGTSNSYEQYF

clone size: NA
V gene: TRBV5-6
J gene: TRBJ2-3
D gene: NA
CDR3 DNA: TGTGCCAGCAGCTTGTTCAATACGCAGTATTTT
CDR3 protein: CASSLFNTQYF

clone size: many
V gene: TRBV4-1
J gene: TRBJ2-7
D gene: NA
CDR3 DNA: TGCGCCAGCAGCCAACCGGGACGGAGGCGCCACTCCTACGAGCAGTACTTC
CDR3 protein: CASSQPGRRRHSYEQYF

clone size: NA
V gene: TRBV6-5
J gene: TRBJ2-7
D gene: NA
CDR3 DNA: TGTGCCAGCAGTTACTCAGAGGAGAAGGACGAGCAGTACTTC
CDR3 protein: CASSYSEEKDEQYF

clone size: NA
V gene: TRBV27
J gene: TRBJ2-1
D gene: NA
CDR3 DNA: TGTGCCAGCAGTTTATCCGATGTCTCCTACAATGAGCAGTTCTTC
CDR3 protein: CASSLSDVSYNEQFF

clone size: NA
V gene: TRBV7-3
J gene: TRBJ2-1
D gene: TRBD2
CDR3 DNA: TGTGCCAGCAGCTTATCCCTAGCGGGAGGGTACAATGAGCAGTTCTTC
CDR3 protein: CASSLSLAGGYNEQFF

clone size: NA
V gene: TRBV6-2/TRBV6-3
J gene: TRBJ2-1
D gene: NA
CDR3 DNA: TGTGCCAGCAGTTACTCTTCCGGGAGACGACGCGACAATGAGCAGTTCTTC
CDR3 protein: CASSYSSGRRRDNEQFF

clone size: many
V gene: TRBV18
J gene: TRBJ1-2
D gene: TRBD1
CDR3 DNA: TGTGCCAGCTCACCCTCGACAGGGGTCAACTATGGCTACACCTTC
CDR3 protein: CASSPSTGVNYGYTF

clone size: NA
V gene: TRBV7-9
J gene: TRBJ1-2
D gene: NA
CDR3 DNA: TGTGCCAGCAGGCCCCCTAGGGGGGGGGGAATGGACTATGGCTACACCTTC
CDR3 protein: CASRPPRGGGMDYGYTF

clone size: NA
V gene: TRBV30
J gene: TRBJ2-3
D gene: TRBD2
CDR3 DNA: TGTGCCTGGACCCCCAGCGGGAGGGGTCGATGGGATACGCAGTATTTT
CDR3 protein: CAWTPSGRGRWDTQYF

clone size: many
V gene: TRBV28
J gene: TRBJ2-7
D gene: NA
CDR3 DNA: TGTGCCAGCAGTTTAGTATTTACCCCAGAGGGCTACGAGCAGTACTTC
CDR3 protein: CASSLVFTPEGYEQYF

clone size: many
V gene: TRBV7-9
J gene: TRBJ2-7
D gene: NA
CDR3 DNA: TGTGCCAGCAGTCTAGCCCTCTCCTACGAGCAGTACTTC
CDR3 protein: CASSLALSYEQYF

clone size: NA
V gene: TRBV6-2/TRBV6-3
J gene: TRBJ2-5
D gene: NA
CDR3 DNA: TGTGCCAGCAGCCCCCAGGGGACTACACTGGAGACCCAGTACTTC
CDR3 protein: CASSPQGTTLETQYF

clone size: NA
V gene: TRBV6-1
J gene: TRBJ2-3
D gene: TRBD2
CDR3 DNA: TGTGCCAGCAATCTAGCGGGAGATACGCAGTATTTT
CDR3 protein: CASNLAGDTQYF

clone size: NA
V gene: TRBV14
J gene: TRBJ2-6
D gene: NA
CDR3 DNA: TGTGCCAGCAGCCCCCTGGGGGGGGCCAACGTCCTGACTTTC
CDR3 protein: CASSPLGGANVLTF

clone size: few
V gene: TRBV4-1
J gene: TRBJ1-5
D gene: NA
CDR3 DNA: TGCGCCAGCAGCCAAGGGTCAGAGGGCGCAGGCCAGCCCCAGCATTTT
CDR3 protein: CASSQGSEGAGQPQHF

clone size: NA
V gene: TRBV24-1
J gene: TRBJ2-2
D gene: NA
CDR3 DNA: TGTGCCACCAGTGCCAAGACACGGAACACCGGGGAGCTGTTTTTT
CDR3 protein: CATSAKTRNTGELFF

clone size: NA
V gene: TRBV7-2
J gene: TRBJ1-3
D gene: NA
CDR3 DNA: TGTGCCAGCAGCCAGAACCCACAGATCTCTGGAAACACCATATATTTT
CDR3 protein: CASSQNPQISGNTIYF

clone size: many
V gene: TRBV24-1
J gene: TRBJ2-5
D gene: NA
CDR3 DNA: TGTGCCACCAGTGATTCGTCTCCAGGGTACCCACCAGAGACCCAGTACTTC
CDR3 protein: CATSDSSPGYPPETQYF

clone size: few
V gene: TRBV6-1
J gene: TRBJ2-7
D gene: NA
CDR3 DNA: TGTGCCAGCAGTGCTGTACCGGGACCACACTACGAGCAGTACTTC
CDR3 protein: CASSAVPGPHYEQYF

clone size: many
V gene: TRBV20-1
J gene: TRBJ2-5
D gene: NA
CDR3 DNA: TGCAGTGCTAGAGATCAGAAACAAGAGACCCAGTACTTC
CDR3 protein: CSARDQKQETQYF

clone size: many
V gene: TRBV7-3
J gene: TRBJ2-1
D gene: TRBD2
CDR3 DNA: TGTGCCAGCAGCTTACAACTAGCGGGAGGCAATGAGCAGTTCTTC
CDR3 protein: CASSLQLAGGNEQFF

clone size: many
V gene: TRBV30
J gene: TRBJ2-2
D gene: NA
CDR3 DNA: TGTGCCTGGAGCAGTCGTCCTTCAGGCGGGGAGCTGTTTTTT
CDR3 protein: CAWSSRPSGGELFF

clone size: few
V gene: TRBV5-1
J gene: TRBJ2-3
D gene: TRBD1
CDR3 DNA: TGCGCCAGCAGCCCGGACAGGGGGCCCCTCACAGATACGCAGTATTTT
CDR3 protein: CASSPDRGPLTDTQYF

clone size: many
V gene: TRBV2
J gene: TRBJ2-3
D gene: TRBD2
CDR3 DNA: TGTGCCAGCAGGCCGGGACTAGCGTCAGATACGCAGTATTTT
CDR3 protein: CASRPGLASDTQYF

clone size: many
V gene: TRBV28
J gene: TRBJ2-1
D gene: TRBD1
CDR3 DNA: TGTGCCAGCAGTACGAGACAGGGGGGGAATGAGCAGTTCTTC
CDR3 protein: CASSTRQGGNEQFF

clone size: many
V gene: TRBV19
J gene: TRBJ1-1
D gene: NA
CDR3 DNA: TGTGCCAGTAGTATAGGGCAGGGAGGCACTGAAGCTTTCTTT
CDR3 protein: CASSIGQGGTEAFF

clone size: few
V gene: TRBV6-1
J gene: TRBJ1-1
D gene: NA
CDR3 DNA: TGTGCCAGCAGTGAAGTGGGATACACTGAAGCTTTCTTT
CDR3 protein: CASSEVGYTEAFF

clone size: many
V gene: TRBV10-2
J gene: TRBJ2-7
D gene: NA
CDR3 DNA: TGTGCCAGCAGTGAAGTTGCGGTTACCTACGAGCAGTACTTC
CDR3 protein: CASSEVAVTYEQYF

clone size: NA
V gene: TRBV20-1
J gene: TRBJ2-7
D gene: NA
CDR3 DNA: TGCAGTGCTTCTCTAGCTGATTACGAGCAGTACTTC
CDR3 protein: CSASLADYEQYF

clone size: NA
V gene: TRBV28
J gene: TRBJ1-2
D gene: TRBD1
CDR3 DNA: TGTGCCAGCACCACCTGGGGGGGCACAGGGGGTGCCTATGGCTACACCTTC
CDR3 protein: CASTTWGGTGGAYGYTF

clone size: many
V gene: TRBV29-1
J gene: TRBJ2-7
D gene: NA
CDR3 DNA: TGCAGCGTTGACTCGGCCCAGGGGAAATCCTACGAGCAGTACTTC
CDR3 protein: CSVDSAQGKSYEQYF

clone size: many
V gene: TRBV27
J gene: TRBJ1-1
D gene: NA
CDR3 DNA: TGTGCCAGCAGTCCCCAAAGGGGGGGCACTGAAGCTTTCTTT
CDR3 protein: CASSPQRGGTEAFF

clone size: NA
V gene: TRBV2
J gene: TRBJ2-1
D gene: NA
CDR3 DNA: TGTGCCAGCAGCCTATCCAGGGGGCTGGGGTGGGGGGGGGGTGAGCAGTTCTTC
CDR3 protein: CASSLSRGLGWGGGEQFF

clone size: NA
V gene: TRBV7-9
J gene: TRBJ2-3
D gene: NA
CDR3 DNA: TGTGCCAGCAGCTGGGGACCCCTGGGCGCAGATACGCAGTATTTT
CDR3 protein: CASSWGPLGADTQYF

clone size: NA
V gene: TRBV12-3/TRBV12-4
J gene: TRBJ1-1
D gene: TRBD1
CDR3 DNA: TGTGCCAGCAGCTTAGTAGGGGGGGACAGGGGGTACACTGAAGCTTTCTTT
CDR3 protein: CASSLVGGDRGYTEAFF

clone size: NA
V gene: TRBV3-1
J gene: TRBJ1-1
D gene: TRBD1
CDR3 DNA: TGTGCCAGCAGCCCCAGGGGGTGGGGAACTGAAGCTTTCTTT
CDR3 protein: CASSPRGWGTEAFF

clone size: few
V gene: TRBV7-9
J gene: TRBJ2-6
D gene: NA
CDR3 DNA: TGTGCCAGCAGCTTACGGGAGTCTGGGGCCAACGTCCTGACTTTC
CDR3 protein: CASSLRESGANVLTF

clone size: few
V gene: TRBV3-1
J gene: TRBJ2-1
D gene: TRBD2
CDR3 DNA: TGTGCCAGCAGCCCCCTGAGCGGGAGGGGTCACAATGAGCAGTTCTTC
CDR3 protein: CASSPLSGRGHNEQFF

clone size: many
V gene: TRBV28
J gene: TRBJ1-1
D gene: TRBD1
CDR3 DNA: TGTGCCAGCACCCTACGGACAGGGGGCTACACTGAAGCTTTCTTT
CDR3 protein: CASTLRTGGYTEAFF

clone size: NA
V gene: TRBV3-1
J gene: TRBJ1-2
D gene: NA
CDR3 DNA: TGTGCCAGCAGGCGACCGGGACAACCCTATGGCTACACCTTC
CDR3 protein: CASRRPGQPYGYTF

clone size: NA
V gene: TRBV27
J gene: TRBJ2-2
D gene: NA
CDR3 DNA: TGTGCCAGCAGTTCAGGGCGCGCGAACACCGGGGAGCTGTTTTTT
CDR3 protein: CASSSGRANTGELFF

clone size: NA
V gene: TRBV6-1
J gene: TRBJ2-1
D gene: TRBD2
CDR3 DNA: TGTGCCAGCAGTGAGGTACTAGCGGGAGGCCAGGATGAGCAGTTCTTC
CDR3 protein: CASSEVLAGGQDEQFF

clone size: NA
V gene: TRBV24-1
J gene: TRBJ2-2
D gene: NA
CDR3 DNA: TGTGCCACCAGTGATTTTCGAGAAGGGGAGCTGTTTTTT
CDR3 protein: CATSDFREGELFF

clone size: many
V gene: TRBV28
J gene: TRBJ2-5
D gene: NA
CDR3 DNA: TGTGCCAGCACCTCTCGTGACCCACGGGGAGAGACCCAGTACTTC
CDR3 protein: CASTSRDPRGETQYF

clone size: many
V gene: TRBV11-1
J gene: TRBJ2-7
D gene: NA
CDR3 DNA: TGTGCCAGCAGCTTGGAGAGCCCGGGGGAGCAGTACTTC
CDR3 protein: CASSLESPGEQYF

clone size: few
V gene: TRBV6-4
J gene: TRBJ2-3
D gene: NA
CDR3 DNA: TGTGCCAGCAGTGACTCGACGAGGGGGGACACAGATACGCAGTATTTT
CDR3 protein: CASSDSTRGDTDTQYF

clone size: many
V gene: TRBV20-1
J gene: TRBJ1-5
D gene: TRBD1
CDR3 DNA: TGCAGTGCTAAAAGGGACAGGGCCCAAGGGCAGCCCCAGCATTTT
CDR3 protein: CSAKRDRAQGQPQHF

clone size: many
V gene: TRBV28
J gene: TRBJ2-1
D gene: TRBD2
CDR3 DNA: TGTGCCAGCAGTTCAAGGACTAGCGGGAGGTCCAATGAGCAGTTCTTC
CDR3 protein: CASSSRTSGRSNEQFF

clone size: few
V gene: TRBV7-2
J gene: TRBJ1-5
D gene: TRBD1
CDR3 DNA: TGTGCCAGCAGCCGACAGGGAGGGAACAATCAGCCCCAGCATTTT
CDR3 protein: CASSRQGGNNQPQHF

clone size: many
V gene: TRBV10-3
J gene: TRBJ2-2
D gene: TRBD1
CDR3 DNA: TGTGCCATCAACGGACAGGGACCGAACACCGGGGAGCTGTTTTTT
CDR3 protein: CAINGQGPNTGELFF

clone size: many
V gene: TRBV30
J gene: TRBJ2-7
D gene: NA
CDR3 DNA: TGTGCCTGGAGTGTACCCGGGTCAAGCCGCTCCTACGAGCAGTACTTC
CDR3 protein: CAWSVPGSSRSYEQYF

clone size: once
V gene: TRBV30
J gene: TRBJ2-1
D gene: TRBD2
CDR3 DNA: TGTGCCTGGACCCTTTTAGCGGGAGGCAATGAGCAGTTCTTC
CDR3 protein: CAWTLLAGGNEQFF

clone size: many
V gene: TRBV5-1
J gene: TRBJ2-3
D gene: NA
CDR3 DNA: TGCGCCAGCAGCTTGTATTGGGGAAAGGGGCACACAGATACGCAGTATTTT
CDR3 protein: CASSLYWGKGHTDTQYF

clone size: many
V gene: TRBV11-2
J gene: TRBJ2-1
D gene: TRBD2
CDR3 DNA: TGTGCCAGCAGATTATCGGCGGGAGGGTCCTACAATGAGCAGTTCTTC
CDR3 protein: CASRLSAGGSYNEQFF

clone size: once
V gene: TRBV2
J gene: TRBJ2-7
D gene: TRBD2
CDR3 DNA: TGTGCCAGCAGACGAGGACTAGCGGGAGACCTGAGCCGGGCCGTTAACGAGCAGTACTTC
CDR3 protein: CASRRGLAGDLSRAVNEQYF

clone size: NA
V gene: TRBV12-3/TRBV12-4
J gene: TRBJ2-1
D gene: NA
CDR3 DNA: TGTGCCAGCAGTCCAAGGGGGGAGAATGAGCAGTTCTTC
CDR3 protein: CASSPRGENEQFF

clone size: NA
V gene: TRBV12-5
J gene: TRBJ2-3
D gene: NA
CDR3 DNA: TGTGCTCACGATACGCAGTATTTT
CDR3 protein: CAHDTQYF

clone size: many
V gene: TRBV28
J gene: TRBJ2-7
D gene: NA
CDR3 DNA: TGTGCCAGCAGCTCTGACGGTTACGTAGGAGAATCCTACGAGCAGTACTTC
CDR3 protein: CASSSDGYVGESYEQYF